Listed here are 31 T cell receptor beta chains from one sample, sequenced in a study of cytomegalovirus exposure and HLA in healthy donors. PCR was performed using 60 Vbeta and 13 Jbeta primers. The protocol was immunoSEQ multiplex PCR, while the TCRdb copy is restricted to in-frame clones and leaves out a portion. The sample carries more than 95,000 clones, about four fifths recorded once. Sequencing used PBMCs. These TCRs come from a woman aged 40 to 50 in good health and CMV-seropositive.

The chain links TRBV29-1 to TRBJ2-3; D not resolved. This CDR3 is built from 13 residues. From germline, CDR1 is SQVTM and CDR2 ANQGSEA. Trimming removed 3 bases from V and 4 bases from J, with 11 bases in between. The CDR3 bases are TGCAGCGTTGAGCCCTCGCAGGCAGATACGCAGTATTTT. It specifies CSVEPSQADTQYF.

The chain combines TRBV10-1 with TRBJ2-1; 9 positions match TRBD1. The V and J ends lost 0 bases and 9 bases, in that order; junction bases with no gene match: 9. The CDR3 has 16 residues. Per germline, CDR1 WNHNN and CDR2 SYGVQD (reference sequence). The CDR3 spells CASSESDVQGASEQFF. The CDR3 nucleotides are TGCGCCAGCAGTGAGTCGGACGTACAGGGGGCTTCTGAGCAGTTCTTC.

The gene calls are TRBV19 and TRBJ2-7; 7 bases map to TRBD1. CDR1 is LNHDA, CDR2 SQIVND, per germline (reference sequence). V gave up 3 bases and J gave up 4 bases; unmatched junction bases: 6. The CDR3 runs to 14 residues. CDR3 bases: TGTGCCAGTAGTATTGGGACAGCGGCTTACGAGCAGTACTTC. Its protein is CASSIGTAAYEQYF.

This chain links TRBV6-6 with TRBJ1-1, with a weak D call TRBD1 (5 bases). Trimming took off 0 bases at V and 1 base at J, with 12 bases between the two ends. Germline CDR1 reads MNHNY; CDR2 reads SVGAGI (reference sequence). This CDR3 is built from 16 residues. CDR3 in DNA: TGTGCCAGCAGTTACTCACAGGCCCTTCGGAACACTGAAGCTTTCTTT. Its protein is CASSYSQALRNTEAFF.

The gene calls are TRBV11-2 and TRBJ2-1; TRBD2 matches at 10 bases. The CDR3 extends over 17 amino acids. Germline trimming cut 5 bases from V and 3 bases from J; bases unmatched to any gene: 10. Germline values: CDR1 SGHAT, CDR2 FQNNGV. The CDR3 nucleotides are TGTGCCAGCAGCCCCGGACAACTAGCGGGGTACTACAATGAGCAGTTCTTC. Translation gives CASSPGQLAGYYNEQFF.

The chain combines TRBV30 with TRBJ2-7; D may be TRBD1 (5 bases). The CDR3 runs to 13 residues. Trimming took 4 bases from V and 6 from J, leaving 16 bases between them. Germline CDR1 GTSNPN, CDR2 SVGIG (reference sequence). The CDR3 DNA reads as TGTGCCTGGACTGGGCAGGGTTTGGGCGAGCAGTACTTC. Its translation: CAWTGQGLGEQYF.

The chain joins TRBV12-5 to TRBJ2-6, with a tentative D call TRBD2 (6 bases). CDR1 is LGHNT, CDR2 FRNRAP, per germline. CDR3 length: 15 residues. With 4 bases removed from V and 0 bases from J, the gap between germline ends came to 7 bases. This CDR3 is CASGYGSSGANVLTF. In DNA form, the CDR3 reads TGTGCTAGTGGTTACGGGAGCTCTGGGGCCAACGTCCTGACTTTC.

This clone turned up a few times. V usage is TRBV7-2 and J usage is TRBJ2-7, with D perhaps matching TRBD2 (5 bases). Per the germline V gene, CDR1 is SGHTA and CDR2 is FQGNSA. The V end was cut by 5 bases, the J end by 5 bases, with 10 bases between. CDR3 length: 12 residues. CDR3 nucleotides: TGTGCCAGCAGCCCCGCCGGGGACGAGCAGTACTTC. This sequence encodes CASSPAGDEQYF.

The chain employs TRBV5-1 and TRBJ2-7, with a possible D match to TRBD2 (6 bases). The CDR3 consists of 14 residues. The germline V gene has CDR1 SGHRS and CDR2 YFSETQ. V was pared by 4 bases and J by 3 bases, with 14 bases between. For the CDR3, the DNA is TGCGCCAGCAGCCAGGGCGGCGGGATCTACGAGCAGTACTTC. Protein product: CASSQGGGIYEQYF.

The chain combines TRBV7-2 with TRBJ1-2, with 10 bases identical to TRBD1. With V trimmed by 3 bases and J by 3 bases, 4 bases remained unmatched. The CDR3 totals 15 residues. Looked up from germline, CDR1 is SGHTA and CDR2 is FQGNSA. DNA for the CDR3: TGTGCCAGCAGCTTGATAGGACAGGGGGACTATGGCTACACCTTC. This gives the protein CASSLIGQGDYGYTF.

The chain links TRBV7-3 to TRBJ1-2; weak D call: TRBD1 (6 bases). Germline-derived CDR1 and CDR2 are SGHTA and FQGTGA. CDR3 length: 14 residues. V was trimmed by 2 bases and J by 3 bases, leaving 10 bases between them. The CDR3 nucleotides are TGTGCCAGCAGCTTAGTTCCAGGGGACTATGGCTACACCTTC. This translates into CASSLVPGDYGYTF.

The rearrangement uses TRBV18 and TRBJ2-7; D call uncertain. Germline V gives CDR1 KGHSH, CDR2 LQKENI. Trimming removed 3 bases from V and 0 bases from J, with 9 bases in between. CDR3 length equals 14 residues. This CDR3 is CASSPIASSYEQYF. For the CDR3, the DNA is TGTGCCAGCTCACCTATCGCTAGCTCCTACGAGCAGTACTTC.

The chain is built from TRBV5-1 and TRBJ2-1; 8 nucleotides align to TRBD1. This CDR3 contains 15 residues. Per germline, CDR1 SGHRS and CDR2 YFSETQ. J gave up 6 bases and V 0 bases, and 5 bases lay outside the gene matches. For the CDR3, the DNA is TGCGCCAGCAGCTTGGGGCAGGGGGCCCGCAATGAGCAGTTCTTC. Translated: CASSLGQGARNEQFF.

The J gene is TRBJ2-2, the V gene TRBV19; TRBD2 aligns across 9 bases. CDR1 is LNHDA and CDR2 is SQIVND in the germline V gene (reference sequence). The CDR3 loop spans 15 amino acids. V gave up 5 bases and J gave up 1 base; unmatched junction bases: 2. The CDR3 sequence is CASSQRGENTGELFF. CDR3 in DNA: TGTGCCAGTAGTCAGCGGGGGGAGAACACCGGGGAGCTGTTTTTT.

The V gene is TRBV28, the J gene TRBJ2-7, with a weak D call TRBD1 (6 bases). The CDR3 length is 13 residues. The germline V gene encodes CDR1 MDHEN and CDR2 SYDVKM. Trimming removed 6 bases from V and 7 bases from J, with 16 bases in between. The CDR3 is CASSPDRLGEQYF. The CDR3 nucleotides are TGTGCCAGCAGCCCCGACAGGCTGGGAGAGCAGTACTTC.

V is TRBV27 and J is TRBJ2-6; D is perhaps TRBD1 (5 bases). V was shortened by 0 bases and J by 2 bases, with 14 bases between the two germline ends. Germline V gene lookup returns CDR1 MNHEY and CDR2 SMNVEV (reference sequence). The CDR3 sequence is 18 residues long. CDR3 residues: CASSLSIIGAAGANVLTF. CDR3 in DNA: TGTGCCAGCAGTTTATCGATTATAGGGGCAGCTGGGGCCAACGTCCTGACTTTC.

The CDR3 spells CASSGSDRESYGYTF. CDR3 sequence (DNA): TGTGCCAGCAGTGGATCGGACAGGGAATCCTATGGCTACACCTTC. This chain joins TRBV28 and TRBJ1-2; 8 bases align to TRBD1. With 5 bases clipped from V and 4 bases from J, the junction kept 9 bases outside the gene matches. This CDR3 comprises 15 residues. Looked up from germline, CDR1 is MDHEN and CDR2 is SYDVKM.

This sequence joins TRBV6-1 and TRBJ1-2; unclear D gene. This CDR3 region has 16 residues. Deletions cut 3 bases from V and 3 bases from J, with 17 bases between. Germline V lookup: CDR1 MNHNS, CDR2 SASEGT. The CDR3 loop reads CASSERYGNYYYGYTF. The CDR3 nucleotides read TGTGCCAGCAGTGAGCGATACGGAAACTATTACTATGGCTACACCTTC.

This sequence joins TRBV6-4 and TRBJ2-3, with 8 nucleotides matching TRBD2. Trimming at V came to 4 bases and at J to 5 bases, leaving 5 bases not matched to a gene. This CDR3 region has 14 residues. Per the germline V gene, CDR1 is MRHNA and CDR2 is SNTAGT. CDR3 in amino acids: CASSGTSGGDTQYF. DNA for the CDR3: TGTGCCAGCAGTGGAACTAGCGGTGGAGATACGCAGTATTTT.

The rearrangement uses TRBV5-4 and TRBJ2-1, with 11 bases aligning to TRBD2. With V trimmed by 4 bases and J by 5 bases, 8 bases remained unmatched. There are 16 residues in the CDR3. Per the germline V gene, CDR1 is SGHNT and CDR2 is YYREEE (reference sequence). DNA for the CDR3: TGTGCCAGCAGCCTAGGTTCGACTAGCGGGAACAATGAGCAGTTCTTC. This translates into CASSLGSTSGNNEQFF.

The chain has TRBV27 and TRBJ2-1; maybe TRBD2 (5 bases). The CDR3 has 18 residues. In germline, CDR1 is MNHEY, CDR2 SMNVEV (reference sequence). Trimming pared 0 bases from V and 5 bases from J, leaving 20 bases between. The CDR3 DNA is TGTGCCAGCAGTTTATCCCCCCTCTTGGCGGGCCAGAACAATGAGCAGTTCTTC. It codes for CASSLSPLLAGQNNEQFF.

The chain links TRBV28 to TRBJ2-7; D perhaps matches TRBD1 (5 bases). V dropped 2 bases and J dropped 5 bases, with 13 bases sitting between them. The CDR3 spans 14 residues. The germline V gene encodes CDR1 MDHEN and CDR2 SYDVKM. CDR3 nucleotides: TGTGCCAGCAGTTTAGGCAGGGTCATACACGAGCAGTACTTC. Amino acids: CASSLGRVIHEQYF.

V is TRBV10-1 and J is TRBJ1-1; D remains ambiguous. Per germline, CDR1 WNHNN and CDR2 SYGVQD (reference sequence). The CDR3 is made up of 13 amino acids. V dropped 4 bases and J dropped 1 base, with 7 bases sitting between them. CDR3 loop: CASSVGQNTEAFF. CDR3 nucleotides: TGCGCCAGCAGTGTTGGGCAGAACACTGAAGCTTTCTTT.

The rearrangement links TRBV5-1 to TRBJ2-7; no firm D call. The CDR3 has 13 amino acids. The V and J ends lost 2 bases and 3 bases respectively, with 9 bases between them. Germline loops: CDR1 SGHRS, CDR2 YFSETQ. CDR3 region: CASSLQNNYEQYF. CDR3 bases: TGCGCCAGCAGCTTACAGAATAACTACGAGCAGTACTTC.

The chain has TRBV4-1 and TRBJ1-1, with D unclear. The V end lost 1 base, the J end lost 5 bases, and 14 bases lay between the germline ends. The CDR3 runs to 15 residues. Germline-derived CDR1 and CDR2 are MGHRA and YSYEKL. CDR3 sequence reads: CASSQVPSSRTEAFF. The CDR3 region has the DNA TGCGCCAGCAGCCAAGTACCATCTTCTCGGACTGAAGCTTTCTTT.

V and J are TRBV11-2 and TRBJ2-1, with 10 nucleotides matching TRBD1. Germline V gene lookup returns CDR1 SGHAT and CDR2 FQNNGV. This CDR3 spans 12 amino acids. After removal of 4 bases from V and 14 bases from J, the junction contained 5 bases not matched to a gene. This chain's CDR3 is CASSSPGTGEFF. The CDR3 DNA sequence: TGTGCCAGCAGCTCCCCCGGGACAGGGGAGTTCTTC. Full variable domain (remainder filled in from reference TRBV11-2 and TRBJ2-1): EAGVAQSPRYKIIEKRQSVAFWCNPISGHATLYWYQQILGQGPKLLIQFQNNGVVDDSQLPKDRFSAERLKGVDSTLKIQPAKLEDSAVYLCASSSPGTGEFFGPGTRLTVL.

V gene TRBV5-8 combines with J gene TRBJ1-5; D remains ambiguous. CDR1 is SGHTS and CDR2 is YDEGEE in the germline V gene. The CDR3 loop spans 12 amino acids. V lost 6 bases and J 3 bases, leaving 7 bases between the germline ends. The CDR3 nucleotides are TGTGCCAGCACCCCCGTCAATCAGCCCCAGCATTTT. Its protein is CASTPVNQPQHF.

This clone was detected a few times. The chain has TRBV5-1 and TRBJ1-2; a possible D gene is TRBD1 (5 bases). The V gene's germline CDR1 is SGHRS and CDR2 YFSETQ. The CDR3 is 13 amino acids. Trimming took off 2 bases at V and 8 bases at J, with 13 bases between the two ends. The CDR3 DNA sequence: TGCGCCAGCAGCTTAGAAGGGGCGCAGGGCTACACCTTC. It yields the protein CASSLEGAQGYTF.

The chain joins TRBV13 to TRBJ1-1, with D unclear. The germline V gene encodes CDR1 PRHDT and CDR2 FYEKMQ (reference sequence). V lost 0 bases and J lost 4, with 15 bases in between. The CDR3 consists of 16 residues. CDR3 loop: CASSLGRWSIGTEAFF. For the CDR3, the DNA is TGTGCCAGCAGCTTAGGCCGATGGAGTATCGGCACTGAAGCTTTCTTT.

CDR3 sequence (DNA): TGCGCCAGCAGCCAAGATAGACTAGCGGGACCCTACAATGAGCAGTTCTTC. Its protein is CASSQDRLAGPYNEQFF. J is TRBJ2-1 and V is TRBV4-3; 11 bases line up with TRBD2. The length of the CDR3 is 17 residues. Germline assignment: CDR1 LGHNA and CDR2 YSLEER. After removal of 0 bases from V and 2 bases from J, the junction contained 3 bases not matched to a gene.

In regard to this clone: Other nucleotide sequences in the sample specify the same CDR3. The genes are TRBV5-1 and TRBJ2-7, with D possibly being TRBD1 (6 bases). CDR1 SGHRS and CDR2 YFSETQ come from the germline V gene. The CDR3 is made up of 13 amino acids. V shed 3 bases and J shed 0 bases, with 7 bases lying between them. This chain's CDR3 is CASSWDTSYEQYF. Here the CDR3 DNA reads TGCGCCAGCAGCTGGGACACCTCCTACGAGCAGTACTTC. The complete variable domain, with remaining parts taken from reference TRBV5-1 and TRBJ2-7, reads KAGVTQTPRYLIKTRGQQVTLSCSPISGHRSVSWYQQTPGQGLQFLFEYFSETQRNKGNFPGRFSGRQFSNSRSEMNVSTLELGDSALYLCASSWDTSYEQYFGPGTRLTVT.